One and the same sample provided the 19 T cell receptor beta chains below, sequenced in a study of blood T cell repertoires in COVID-19. The table came from immunoSEQ multiplex PCR; TCRdb's copy has only in-frame clones and leaves some out. Among approximately 180,000 clones listed, around 81% were seen once. The specimen sequenced was peripheral blood. These receptors all come from a woman of 80 years or more with COVID-19, enrolled during active disease.

In this sample, this clone turned up once. This chain links TRBV6-5 with TRBJ2-7; D might be TRBD2 (5 bases). There are 13 residues in the CDR3. V shed 6 bases and J shed 2 bases, with 11 bases lying between them. Germline assignment: CDR1 MNHEY and CDR2 SVGAGI. The CDR3 here is CASRDLGAYEQYF. In DNA, the CDR3 is TGTGCCAGCAGAGATCTCGGGGCCTACGAGCAGTACTTC.

A single count supports this clone. J is TRBJ1-6 and V is TRBV27, with 8 bases lining up with TRBD1. Germline CDR1 reads MNHEY; CDR2 reads SMNVEV (reference sequence). J lost 7 bases, V lost 6 bases, and 5 bases had no gene match. The CDR3 is 14 residues long. This chain's CDR3 is CASRGTGANSPLHF. Here the CDR3 DNA reads TGTGCCAGCAGGGGGACAGGCGCCAATTCACCCCTCCACTTT.

This clone was detected only a few times. The V and J genes are TRBV11-3 and TRBJ1-2, with D perhaps TRBD1 (6 bases). V was cut by 5 bases and J by 4 bases, with 8 bases left in between. The CDR3 consists of 12 residues. The V gene's germline CDR1 is SGHNT and CDR2 YENEEA. The CDR3 here is CASSLTGYGYTF. For the CDR3, the DNA is TGTGCCAGCAGCCTGACAGGCTATGGCTACACCTTC.

The J gene is TRBJ1-1, the V gene TRBV6-5; 7 nucleotides align to TRBD1. CDR1 MNHEY and CDR2 SVGAGI come from the germline V gene. The J segment lost 4 bases and the V segment lost 2 bases, leaving 7 bases of the junction unmatched. This CDR3 is 15 amino acids long. CDR3 residues: CASSYEGQPPTEAFF. CDR3 DNA: TGTGCCAGCAGTTACGAGGGACAGCCTCCCACTGAAGCTTTCTTT.

The chain uses TRBV19 and TRBJ2-5, with 9 bases aligning to TRBD1. CDR1 and CDR2 (germline): LNHDA, SQIVND (reference sequence). The junction had 8 bases not matched to a gene; V was cut back by 4 bases and J by 5 bases. The CDR3 contains 15 residues. This CDR3 is CASSKEDRGFETQYF. Written as DNA, the CDR3 is TGTGCCAGTAGTAAAGAGGACAGGGGATTCGAGACCCAGTACTTC.

The chain couples TRBV10-3 to TRBJ2-1, with D unclear. The CDR3 consists of 12 residues. Germline V gene sequence: CDR1 ENHRY, CDR2 SYGVKD. The ends were cut back, 0 bases at V and 10 bases at J, with 7 bases in the middle. CDR3 in DNA: TGTGCCATCAGTGAGTCGGAGTTCGAGCAGTTCTTC. It specifies CAISESEFEQFF.

The V gene is TRBV27, the J gene TRBJ1-3; D is perhaps TRBD1 (6 bases). Trimming shortened V by 0 bases and J by 3 bases, and 9 bases separated the two germline ends. The V gene's germline CDR1 is MNHEY and CDR2 SMNVEV (reference sequence). The CDR3 has 15 residues. The CDR3 nucleotides are TGTGCCAGCAGTTTATCTGCGGACAGTGGAAACACCATATATTTT. Translation gives CASSLSADSGNTIYF.

This chain links TRBV9 with TRBJ2-5; TRBD2 might be the D (6 bases). Germline CDR1 and CDR2: SGDLS and YYNGEE. The CDR3 spans 14 residues. Between the trimmed V and J ends, which lost 0 bases and 5 bases, there was a span of 11 bases. The CDR3 loop reads CASSVARGEETQYF. CDR3 coding DNA: TGTGCCAGCAGCGTAGCGCGGGGAGAGGAGACCCAGTACTTC.

V is TRBV4-1 and J is TRBJ2-1; D not resolved. The V end lost 4 bases, the J end lost 8 bases, and 15 bases lay between the germline ends. Looked up from germline, CDR1 is MGHRA and CDR2 is YSYEKL. This CDR3 comprises 14 residues. The CDR3 is CASSPPTNLDEQFF. The DNA for the CDR3 is TGCGCCAGCAGCCCTCCTACCAACCTGGATGAGCAGTTCTTC.

The chain employs TRBV24-1 and TRBJ1-2; the D gene is possibly TRBD1 (6 bases). V gave up 7 bases and J gave up 3 bases, with 11 bases separating them. CDR1 KGHDR and CDR2 SFDVKD come from the germline V gene. The CDR3 runs 13 residues. CDR3 protein: CATRPPGDYGYTF. In DNA, the CDR3 is TGTGCCACCAGGCCGCCAGGGGACTATGGCTACACCTTC.

In DNA, the CDR3 is TGTGCCTTCTCAACCGGGACACACTATGGCTACACCTTC. As protein: CAFSTGTHYGYTF. The J gene is TRBJ1-2, the V gene TRBV30; tentative D call: TRBD1 (6 bases). The V and J ends lost 7 bases and 3 bases respectively, with 15 bases between them. From germline, CDR1 is GTSNPN and CDR2 SVGIG (reference sequence). This CDR3 has 13 amino acids. Filled out from reference TRBV30 and TRBJ1-2, the complete variable domain reads SQTIHQWPATLVQPVGSPLSLECTVEGTSNPNLYWYRQAAGRGLQLLFYSVGIGQISSEVPQNLSASRPQDRQFILSSKKLLLSDSGFYLCAFSTGTHYGYTFGSGTRLTVV.

The genes are TRBV6-5 and TRBJ1-4, with 10 bases that match TRBD1. Germline V CDR1 and CDR2: MNHEY, SVGAGI. CDR3 length: 14 amino acids. V lost 6 bases, J lost 8 bases, and 6 bases stayed unmatched. CDR3 bases: TGTGCCAGCAGCCCCGGGACAGGGGTCGAAAAACTGTTTTTT. Residues: CASSPGTGVEKLFF.

This clone has more than one count but fewer than ten. The chain has TRBV12-3 or TRBV12-4 and TRBJ2-5; tentative D call: TRBD2 (6 bases). The germline V and J ends were trimmed by 6 bases and 7 bases, with 12 bases remaining between them. This CDR3 region has 12 residues. CDR3 in amino acids: CASSHWRGTQYF. CDR3 bases: TGTGCCAGCAGCCACTGGCGGGGGACCCAGTACTTC.

The chain combines TRBV7-7 with TRBJ2-1, with 11 bases lining up with TRBD2. From germline, CDR1 is SSHAT and CDR2 FNYEAQ (reference sequence). This CDR3 has 17 residues. V lost 1 base and J lost 8; bases outside the gene matches: 10. The CDR3 nucleotides are TGTGCCAGCAGCTTAGTTGGGGCTAGCGGGGGGTACGATGAGCAGTTCTTC. As protein: CASSLVGASGGYDEQFF.

The rearrangement joins TRBV27 to TRBJ2-1; possible D gene TRBD2, 6 bases. The germline CDR1 and CDR2 sequences are MNHEY and SMNVEV (reference sequence). The CDR3 covers 15 residues. Between the trimmed V and J ends, which lost 4 bases and 9 bases, there was a span of 19 bases. This CDR3 reads CASSYLTVAAGEQFF. The CDR3 nucleotides are TGTGCCAGCAGTTATTTGACAGTAGCGGCGGGTGAGCAGTTCTTC.

This clone appeared a single time. The chain uses TRBV5-1 and TRBJ2-7; weak D call: TRBD2 (6 bases). The CDR3 runs to 13 residues. V lost 4 bases, J lost 2 bases, and 10 bases lay in between. CDR1 SGHRS and CDR2 YFSETQ come from the germline V gene. CDR3 DNA sequence: TGCGCCAGCAGCCACGGGACTGCCTACGAGCAGTACTTC. The encoded protein is CASSHGTAYEQYF.

J is TRBJ2-5 and V is TRBV28; 9 bases line up with TRBD2. J lost 5 bases, V lost 1 base, and 5 bases had no gene match. This CDR3 comprises 15 residues. Germline CDR1 is MDHEN and CDR2 is SYDVKM. CDR3 sequence: CASSLLREGWETQYF. The CDR3, as DNA: TGTGCCAGCAGTTTATTGCGGGAGGGGTGGGAGACCCAGTACTTC.

The V gene is TRBV27, the J gene TRBJ1-1; possibly TRBD1 for D (5 bases). CDR1 and CDR2 (germline): MNHEY, SMNVEV (reference sequence). Trimming removed 3 bases at V and 5 bases at J, with 16 bases between. The CDR3 contains 15 residues. The CDR3 sequence is CASSLYQGAGTEAFF. The CDR3 region has the DNA TGTGCCAGCAGTTTGTATCAGGGCGCCGGTACTGAAGCTTTCTTT.

The gene calls are TRBV20-1 and TRBJ2-7; D call uncertain. Germline CDR1 reads DFQATT; CDR2 reads SNEGSKA (reference sequence). V gave up 7 bases and J gave up 5 bases, with 9 bases separating them. The CDR3 spans 10 residues. CDR3 sequence (DNA): TGCAGTGTAGACGCGGACGAGCAGTACTTC. Translation gives CSVDADEQYF.